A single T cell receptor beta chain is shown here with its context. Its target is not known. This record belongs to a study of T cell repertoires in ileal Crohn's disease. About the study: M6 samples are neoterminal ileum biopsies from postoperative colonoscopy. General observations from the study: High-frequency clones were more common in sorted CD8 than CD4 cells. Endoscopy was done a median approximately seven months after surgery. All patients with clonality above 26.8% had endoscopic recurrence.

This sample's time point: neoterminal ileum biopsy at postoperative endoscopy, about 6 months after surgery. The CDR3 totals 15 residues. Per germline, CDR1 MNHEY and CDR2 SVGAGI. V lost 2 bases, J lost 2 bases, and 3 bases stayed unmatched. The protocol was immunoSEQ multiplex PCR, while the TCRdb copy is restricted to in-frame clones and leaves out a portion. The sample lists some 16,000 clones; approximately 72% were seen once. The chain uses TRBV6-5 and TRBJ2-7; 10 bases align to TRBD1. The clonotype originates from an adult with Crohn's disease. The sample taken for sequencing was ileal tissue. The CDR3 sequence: CASSYDRGPPYEQYF. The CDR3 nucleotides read TGTGCCAGCAGTTACGACAGGGGGCCCCCCTACGAGCAGTACTTC.